This TCR beta chain is drawn from a study of blood T cell repertoires in COVID-19. About the research overall: The study drew acute and convalescent COVID-19 samples from the United States, Italy and Spain. From T cells, B-cell-depleted T cells, or PBMCs came the material, which was cDNA or gDNA.

In the authors' workflow: Amplification from reference gene primers served as the basis for estimated nucleated cell counts. Assay: immunoSEQ multiplex PCR; the TCRdb copy retains only in-frame clones and omits some. From that table come the V and J calls and clone size; the DNA was used to work out D and trimming. The sample has about 260,000 clones, about 87% seen once. CDR3 length: 15 amino acids. In germline, CDR1 is SGHRS, CDR2 YFSETQ. V lost 6 bases and J lost 5; bases outside the gene matches: 10. The chain carries TRBV5-1 and TRBJ2-5, with 10 bases aligning to TRBD1. Sequenced material: peripheral blood. This receptor was obtained from a man in his 60s who had recovered from COVID-19. The CDR3 sequence: CASTRPGQGYETQYF. Here the CDR3 DNA reads TGCGCCAGCACAAGACCGGGACAGGGGTACGAGACCCAGTACTTC.